The source of this T cell receptor (beta chain) is a study of cytomegalovirus exposure and HLA in healthy donors. Whole-study context: In a previous analysis, some 120 million unique TCR beta sequences were found from approximately 180 million T cells. Points from the study as a whole: Links to common viral pathogens appeared, in a later analysis, for several of the most significant clusters. The study flagged some 180 TCR beta chains as cytomegalovirus-associated.

Trimming left V 10 bases short and J 2 bases short, with 15 bases between. Germline assignment: CDR1 MGHDK and CDR2 SYGVNS. CDR3 length: 13 amino acids. Donors showed nominal health when sampled, although they likely had unrecorded immune exposures. The PCR made use of 60 Vbeta and 13 Jbeta primers. The table came from immunoSEQ multiplex PCR; TCRdb's copy has only in-frame clones and leaves some out. Seen here are almost 200,000 clones, around 79% observed once, and the top ten hold approximately 0.4%. Details on this clone: The antigen is unknown.

The TCR was taken from a male donor in good health and CMV-seropositive. The genes are TRBV25-1 and TRBJ2-7; D is possibly TRBD1 (6 bases). The sample was PBMCs. The CDR3 coding sequence is TGTGCCACTCTCCGGACAGAGACCTACGAGCAGTACTTC. Protein sequence: CATLRTETYEQYF.